A selection of T cell receptor beta chains follows, all from one sample in a study of CD8+ T cells in alopecia areata. Only in-frame clones appear in the TCRdb table, and some are missing; sequencing was by immunoSEQ multiplex PCR. This table has 200,000 or so clones, 58% appearing once. Source: CD4+ T cells sorted from blood, taken at week 24, from a patient treated with tofacitinib. These TCRs come from a human donor with alopecia areata. Both conserved end residues are part of each CDR3. The D gene is left open where the match is weak. Where a row states a size, it is once, few, many or the class of an expanded clone; other rows omit it.

clone size	D gene	V gene	J gene	CDR3 protein	CDR3 DNA
NA	NA	TRBV28	TRBJ2-6	CASSFSGSGANVLTF	TGTGCCAGCAGTTTCTCAGGTAGTGGGGCCAACGTCCTGACTTTC
few	NA	TRBV28	TRBJ2-7	CASSLGGAGYEQYF	TGTGCCAGCAGTTTAGGAGGGGCGGGCTACGAGCAGTACTTC
medium-sized	TRBD1	TRBV5-1	TRBJ1-5	CASSPRAGGYQPQHF	TGCGCCAGCAGCCCGCGGGCAGGGGGTTATCAGCCCCAGCATTTT
few	TRBD1	TRBV29-1	TRBJ1-2	CSVGGADGYTF	TGCAGCGTAGGGGGCGCGGATGGCTACACCTTC
NA	NA	TRBV30	TRBJ2-5	CAWSVPPSRETQYF	TGTGCCTGGAGTGTACCGCCCTCCCGGGAGACCCAGTACTTC
NA	TRBD1	TRBV27	TRBJ2-2	CASRGQGGTGELFF	TGTGCCAGCAGAGGACAGGGCGGCACCGGGGAGCTGTTTTTT
NA	NA	TRBV5-1	TRBJ1-1	CASSFTTGDTEAFF	TGCGCCAGCAGCTTTACCACAGGAGACACTGAAGCTTTCTTT
NA	TRBD1	TRBV5-6	TRBJ2-3	CASSSQGTLSTDTQYF	TGTGCCAGCAGCTCACAGGGGACCTTAAGCACAGATACGCAGTATTTT
NA	NA	TRBV21-1	TRBJ1-4	CASSNARSKGNPSNEKLFF	TGTGCCAGCAGCAACGCGAGGTCTAAAGGGAATCCAAGTAATGAAAAACTGTTTTTT
few	TRBD1	TRBV29-1	TRBJ2-3	CSVEGSTGGSTDTQYF	TGCAGCGTTGAAGGGTCGACAGGGGGGAGCACAGATACGCAGTATTTT
NA	NA	TRBV10-3	TRBJ2-5	CAISQGETQYF	TGTGCCATCAGCCAAGGAGAGACCCAGTACTTC
NA	TRBD1	TRBV7-3	TRBJ2-1	CASSAQKPGQGALTSSYNEQFF	TGTGCCAGCAGCGCCCAAAAGCCGGGACAGGGGGCCCTTACAAGCTCCTACAATGAGCAGTTCTTC
few	NA	TRBV29-1	TRBJ2-7	CSVEVPAPKPYEQYF	TGCAGCGTTGAAGTTCCGGCCCCCAAACCCTACGAGCAGTACTTC
few	NA	TRBV7-9	TRBJ2-6	CASSLLGPLTGANVLTF	TGTGCCAGCAGCTTACTCGGACCGCTAACTGGGGCCAACGTCCTGACTTTC
few	TRBD1	TRBV29-1	TRBJ1-5	CSVAAGGINQPQHF	TGCAGCGTTGCCGCAGGGGGCATAAATCAGCCCCAGCATTTT
NA	TRBD1	TRBV7-8	TRBJ2-1	CASRRDRGLTEQFF	TGTGCCAGCAGGAGGGACAGGGGGCTGACTGAGCAGTTCTTC
NA	TRBD2	TRBV5-1	TRBJ2-1	CASSLTSGEYNEQFF	TGCGCCAGCAGCTTGACTAGCGGGGAATACAATGAGCAGTTCTTC
NA	NA	TRBV4-3	TRBJ2-7	CASSQAPDRNYEQYF	TGCGCCAGCAGCCAAGCCCCCGACAGGAACTACGAGCAGTACTTC
few	TRBD1	TRBV27	TRBJ1-2	CASSPHTGEYTF	TGTGCCAGCAGCCCGCACACAGGGGAGTACACCTTC
NA	TRBD1	TRBV7-8	TRBJ1-1	CASSRTGVENTEAFF	TGTGCCAGCAGCAGGACAGGGGTTGAGAACACTGAAGCTTTCTTT
NA	NA	TRBV10-3	TRBJ2-7	CAISDLTLTYEQYF	TGTGCCATCAGTGACTTGACACTTACTTACGAGCAGTACTTC
few	NA	TRBV6-5	TRBJ2-5	CASSSSRPGGETQYF	TGTGCCAGCAGTTCTTCCAGGCCAGGAGGAGAGACCCAGTACTTC
many	TRBD2	TRBV19	TRBJ2-1	CASSVSGERNEQFF	TGTGCCAGTAGTGTCAGCGGGGAGCGCAATGAGCAGTTCTTC
once	TRBD1	TRBV4-1	TRBJ1-2	CASSQDPPGTGGVYGYTF	TGCGCCAGCAGCCAAGATCCCCCTGGGACAGGGGGCGTCTATGGCTACACCTTC
NA	NA	TRBV10-3	TRBJ2-7	CAIGGSNYEQYF	TGTGCCATTGGTGGCAGTAACTACGAGCAGTACTTC
NA	TRBD2	TRBV4-1	TRBJ2-3	CASSRDQRTSGRSDTQYF	TGCGCCAGCAGCCGAGATCAAAGGACTAGCGGGAGGTCAGATACGCAGTATTTT
many	NA	TRBV7-2	TRBJ2-4	CASSQGQLNIQYF	TGTGCCAGCAGCCAAGGACAGCTAAACATTCAGTACTTC
NA	NA	TRBV19	TRBJ2-2	CASSIDPREDGELFF	TGTGCCAGTAGTATAGATCCCAGGGAAGACGGGGAGCTGTTTTTT
once	NA	TRBV7-3	TRBJ2-4	CASSLEDKNIQYF	TGTGCCAGCAGCTTGGAGGACAAAAACATTCAGTACTTC
NA	NA	TRBV5-4	TRBJ2-7	CASSLLQYEQYF	TGTGCCAGCAGCTTGCTCCAGTACGAGCAGTACTTC
NA	NA	TRBV4-3	TRBJ1-2	CASSQVGAGGYTF	TGCGCCAGCAGCCAAGTCGGGGCAGGTGGCTACACCTTC
NA	TRBD1	TRBV30	TRBJ2-4	CAWSPGGEGSGQYF	TGTGCCTGGAGTCCAGGGGGCGAGGGGTCCGGTCAGTACTTC
few	NA	TRBV5-1	TRBJ1-2	CASSQGTSGGGYTF	TGCGCCAGCAGCCAGGGGACCTCAGGCGGTGGCTACACCTTC
NA	NA	TRBV5-1	TRBJ2-5	CASSLSGGGETQYF	TGCGCCAGCAGCTTGTCCGGGGGTGGGGAGACCCAGTACTTC
few	NA	TRBV19	TRBJ1-5	CASTKSPGSGQPQHF	TGTGCCAGTACCAAATCCCCGGGGAGCGGTCAGCCCCAGCATTTT
once	TRBD2	TRBV9	TRBJ2-1	CASSPQLANYNEQFF	TGTGCCAGCAGCCCCCAACTAGCGAATTACAATGAGCAGTTCTTC
NA	NA	TRBV2	TRBJ2-7	CASRVFSYEQYF	TGTGCCAGCCGGGTTTTCTCCTACGAGCAGTACTTC
NA	TRBD1	TRBV5-6	TRBJ2-4	CASNDRGENIQYF	TGTGCCAGCAACGACAGGGGGGAAAACATTCAGTACTTC
NA	TRBD1	TRBV10-3	TRBJ1-5	CAISADRGGRQPQHF	TGTGCCATCAGCGCCGACAGGGGGGGACGGCAGCCCCAGCATTTT
once	TRBD2	TRBV5-1	TRBJ2-1	CASTGTNYNEQFF	TGCGCCAGCACCGGGACTAACTACAATGAGCAGTTCTTC
NA	NA	TRBV30	TRBJ2-7	CAWSVLTYEQYF	TGTGCCTGGAGTGTTTTAACCTACGAGCAGTACTTC
NA	TRBD1	TRBV6-5	TRBJ1-3	CASRTGEANTIYF	TGTGCCAGCAGGACAGGGGAGGCAAACACCATATATTTT